This T cell receptor (beta chain) was sequenced during a study of post-analysis software for immune sequencing data. Study-wide findings and caveats: Controls showed significantly higher normalized Chao1 diversity than did multiple sclerosis patients. A handful of TRBV segments appeared more often in patients than in controls, and TRBV5-6, TRBV5-1 and TRBV20-1 were among these.

This clonotype has only a few counts. The antigen is undetermined. The CDR3 runs to 14 residues. Germline loops: CDR1 DFQATT, CDR2 SNEGSKA (reference sequence). V trimming: 2 bases; J trimming: 2 bases; junction bases outside the gene matches: 4. Built from TCR beta cDNA, the libraries had unique molecular identifiers in them. TCRdb reprocessed the PCR reads with MiXCR, giving one entry per CDR3 protein. Altogether 820,000 or so distinct CDR3 sequences are present, about 53% being singletons, with the ten largest covering approximately 4.3%. The clonotype was recovered from a girl under 18 with multiple sclerosis. Sequencing was carried out using blood. This chain links TRBV20-1 with TRBJ2-5; TRBD2 aligns across 8 bases. CDR3 sequence (DNA): TGCAGTGCTAGATTAGCGGGGCGTCAAGAGACCCAGTACTTC. It is translated as CSARLAGRQETQYF.